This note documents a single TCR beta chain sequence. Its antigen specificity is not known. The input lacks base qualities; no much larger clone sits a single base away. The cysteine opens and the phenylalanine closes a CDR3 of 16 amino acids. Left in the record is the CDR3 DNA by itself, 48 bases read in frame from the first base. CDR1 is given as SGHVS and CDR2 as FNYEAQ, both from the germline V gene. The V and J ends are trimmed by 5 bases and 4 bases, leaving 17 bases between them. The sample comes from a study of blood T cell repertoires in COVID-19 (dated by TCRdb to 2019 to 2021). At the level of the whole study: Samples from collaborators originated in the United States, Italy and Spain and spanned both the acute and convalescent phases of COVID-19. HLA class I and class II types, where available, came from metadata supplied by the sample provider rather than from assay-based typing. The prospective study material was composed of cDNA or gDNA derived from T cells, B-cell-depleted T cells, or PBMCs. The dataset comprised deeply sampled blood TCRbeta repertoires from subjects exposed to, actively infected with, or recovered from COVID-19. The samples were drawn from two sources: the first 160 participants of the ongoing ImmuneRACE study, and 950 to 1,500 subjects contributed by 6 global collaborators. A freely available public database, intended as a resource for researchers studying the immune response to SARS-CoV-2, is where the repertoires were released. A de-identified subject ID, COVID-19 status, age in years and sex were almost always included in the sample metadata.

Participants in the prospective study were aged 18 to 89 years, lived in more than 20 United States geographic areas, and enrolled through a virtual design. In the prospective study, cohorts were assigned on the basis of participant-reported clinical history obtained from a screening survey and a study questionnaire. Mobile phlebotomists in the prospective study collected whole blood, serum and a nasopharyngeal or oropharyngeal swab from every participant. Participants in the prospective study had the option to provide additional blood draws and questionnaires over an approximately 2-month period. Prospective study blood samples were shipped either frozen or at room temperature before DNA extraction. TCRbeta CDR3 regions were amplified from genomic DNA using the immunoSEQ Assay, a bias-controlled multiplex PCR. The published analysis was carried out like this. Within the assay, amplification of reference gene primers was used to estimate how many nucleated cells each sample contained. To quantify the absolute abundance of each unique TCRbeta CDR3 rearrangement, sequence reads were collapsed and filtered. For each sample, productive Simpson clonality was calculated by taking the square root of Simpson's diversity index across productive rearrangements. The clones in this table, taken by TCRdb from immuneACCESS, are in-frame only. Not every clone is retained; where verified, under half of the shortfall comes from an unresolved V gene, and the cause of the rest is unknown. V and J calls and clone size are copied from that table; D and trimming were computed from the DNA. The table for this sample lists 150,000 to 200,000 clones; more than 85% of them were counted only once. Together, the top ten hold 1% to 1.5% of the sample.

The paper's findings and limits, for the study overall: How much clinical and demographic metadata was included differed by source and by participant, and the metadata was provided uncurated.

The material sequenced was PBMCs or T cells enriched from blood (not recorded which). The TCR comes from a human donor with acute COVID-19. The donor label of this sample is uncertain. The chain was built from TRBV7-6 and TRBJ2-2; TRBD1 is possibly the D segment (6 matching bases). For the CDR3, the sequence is CASSPSRGGSTGELFF. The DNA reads TGTGCCAGCAGCCCCAGTCGAGGGGGAAGCACCGGGGAGCTGTTTTTT. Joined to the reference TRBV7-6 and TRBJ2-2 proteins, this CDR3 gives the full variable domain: GAGVSQSPRYKVTKRGQDVALRCDPISGHVSLYWYRQALGQGPEFLTYFNYEAQQDKSGLPNDRFSAERPEGSISTLTIQRTEQRDSAMYRCASSPSRGGSTGELFFGEGSRLTVL.